The next 13 T cell receptor beta chains were all read from a single sample in a study of regulatory T cells in long-lasting Graves disease. Time point described: newly diagnosed GD, antithyroid drugs for less than 3 months. Generation of the TCR library employed RNA extracted from PBMCs. For TCR beta, libraries came from iRepertoire HTBI primers and Arm-PCR of CDR3 regions. Each CDR3 protein gets one entry after TCRdb re-called the multiplex PCR reads with MiXCR. The sample lists fewer than 350,000 distinct CDR3 sequences; under 20% were seen once. The source material was peripheral blood mononuclear cells (PBMCs), sampled at new diagnosis, from a patient treated with antithyroid drugs. These receptors were taken from a female donor with Graves disease.

About this clonotype itself: A much larger clone differs by one base, so this may be a read error. The chain has TRBV19 and TRBJ1-4, with D possibly matching TRBD1 (5 bases). There are 17 residues in the CDR3. V shed 4 bases and J shed 7 bases, with 22 bases lying between them. Germline V CDR1 and CDR2: LNHDA, SQIVND (reference sequence). The CDR3 loop reads CASSTNQPCPGGEKLFF. CDR3 nucleotide sequence: TGTGCCAGTAGTACCAACCAACCGTGCCCGGGGGGTGAAAAACTGTTTTTT.

As concerns this clonotype: With only one base between it and a far larger clone, this is likely a read error. The rearrangement joins TRBV28 to TRBJ2-1; possible D gene TRBD1, 5 bases. The CDR3 has 15 amino acids. Looked up from germline, CDR1 is MDHEN and CDR2 is SYDVKM. V lost 3 bases, J lost 10 bases, and 19 bases lay in between. CDR3 nucleotide sequence: TGTGCCAGCAGTTTTAACCAGGGTCCCTCCTACGAGCAGTTCTTC. The encoded protein is CASSFNQGPSYEQFF. The variable domain in full, completed from reference TRBV28 and TRBJ2-1, reads DVKVTQSSRYLVKRTGEKVFLECVQDMDHENMFWYRQDPGLGLRLIYFSYDVKMKEKGDIPEGYSVSREKKERFSLILESASTNQTSMYLCASSFNQGPSYEQFFGPGTRLTVL.

There are many counts of this clonotype. The chain carries TRBV7-2 and TRBJ1-5; TRBD1 is a possible D gene (5 bases). This CDR3 spans 14 amino acids. The germline V gene encodes CDR1 SGHTA and CDR2 FQGNSA. The V end lost 6 bases, the J end lost 1 base, and 10 bases lay between the germline ends. The CDR3 here is CASSYRDSNQPQHF. Written as DNA, the CDR3 is TGTGCCAGCAGTTACCGGGACAGCAATCAGCCCCAGCATTTT.

The rearrangement links TRBV12-5 to TRBJ1-4, with a possible D match to TRBD1 (6 bases). CDR1 is LGHNT and CDR2 is FRNRAP in the germline V gene. This CDR3 is 18 amino acids long. V lost 5 bases, J lost 4 bases, and 23 bases lay in between. The CDR3 DNA reads TGTGCTAGTGGTAACCCCCCTACAGGGTTAAAGGGTAATGAAAAACTGTTTTTT. Protein product: CASGNPPTGLKGNEKLFF.

This clonotype turned up a few times. The chain combines TRBV7-9 with TRBJ2-5, with D uncertain. CDR1 is SEHNR and CDR2 is FQNEAQ in the germline V gene (reference sequence). The CDR3 length is 14 residues. V dropped 5 bases and J dropped 7 bases, with 17 bases sitting between them. In nucleotides, the CDR3 is TGTGCCAGCAGCCCCCCGGCTAGTGGTGCGACCCAGTACTTC. Translation gives CASSPPASGATQYF.

This chain joins TRBV6-2 or TRBV6-3 and TRBJ1-4; D gene unclear. The CDR3 runs 13 residues. Trimming pared 5 bases from V and 12 bases from J, leaving 16 bases between. CDR1 and CDR2 from the germline V gene are MNHEY and SVGEGT. The CDR3: CASSEYTNGELFF. DNA for the CDR3: TGTGCCAGCAGTGAATACACCAACGGGGAACTGTTTTTT.

This clonotype was seen repeatedly, ten times or more. The CDR3 nucleotides read TGTGCCAGCAGTTTAGCGCAGGATGGGGGGCTGAGGCAAGAGACCCAGTACTTC. This sequence encodes CASSLAQDGGLRQETQYF. This chain uses TRBV12-3 or TRBV12-4 with TRBJ2-5, with D perhaps TRBD1 or TRBD2 (6 bases each). Between the trimmed V and J ends, which lost 0 bases and 2 bases, there was a span of 19 bases. The CDR3 spans 18 residues.

There are many counts of this clonotype. This CDR3 reads CASSAAGGDTEAFF. DNA of the CDR3: TGTGCCAGTTCCGCGGCGGGGGGTGACACTGAAGCTTTCTTT. The chain couples TRBV19 to TRBJ1-1, with D maybe TRBD1 (5 bases). The germline V gene has CDR1 LNHDA and CDR2 SQIVND (reference sequence). The V gene lost 8 bases and the J gene lost 3 bases, with 16 bases spanning the gap. This CDR3 is 14 amino acids long.

There are many counts of this clonotype. The chain joins TRBV9 to TRBJ2-7; the D is unclear. The CDR3 spans 15 residues. Per the germline V gene, CDR1 is SGDLS and CDR2 is YYNGEE. V was shortened by 4 bases and J by 3 bases, with 17 bases between the two germline ends. CDR3 sequence (DNA): TGTGCCAGCAGCTATCACTATAGTCCCCTCTACGAGCAGTACTTC. Translated: CASSYHYSPLYEQYF. The full variable domain, with the rest looked up from reference TRBV9 and TRBJ2-7, is DSGVTQTPKHLITATGQRVTLRCSPRSGDLSVYWYQQSLDQGLQFLIQYYNGEERAKGNILERFSAQQFPDLHSELNLSSLELGDSALYFCASSYHYSPLYEQYFGPGTRLTVT.

This clonotype was seen repeatedly, ten times or more. The CDR3 DNA sequence: TGTGCCAGCTCACCTGGAGAGACCCAGTACTTC. This encodes CASSPGETQYF. The chain recombines TRBV18 with TRBJ2-5; D ambiguous. The CDR3 is 11 residues long. Germline CDR1 is KGHSH and CDR2 is LQKENI. Deletions cut 3 bases from V and 4 bases from J, with 3 bases between.

This clonotype was seen many times. This sequence joins TRBV27 and TRBJ2-1, with 7 bases identical to TRBD2. The CDR3 covers 16 residues. J was trimmed by 8 bases and V by 2 bases; bases with no gene match: 12. Germline V gene sequence: CDR1 MNHEY, CDR2 SMNVEV (reference sequence). CDR3 sequence (DNA): TGTGCCAGCAGTTTAGCTTTTGTGGGAGGGCCATATGAGCAGTTCTTC. Its protein product is CASSLAFVGGPYEQFF.

CDR3: CASSESGRAFF. In nucleotides, the CDR3 is TGCGCCAGCAGTGAGTCAGGTCGTGCTTTCTTT. This chain joins TRBV10-2 and TRBJ1-1; D gene uncertain. CDR1 is WSHSY and CDR2 is SAAADI in the germline V gene. The CDR3 covers 11 residues. V was shortened by 0 bases and J by 11 bases, with 7 bases between the two germline ends.

This clonotype was counted a few times. This rearrangement joins TRBV11-3 to TRBJ1-1; TRBD1 aligns across 11 bases. The CDR3 has 18 amino acids. Trimming took 0 bases from V and 3 from J; bases not matched to a gene: 9. Germline V lookup: CDR1 SGHNT, CDR2 YENEEA. The CDR3 region is CASSLDSGQGVTDTEAFF. The DNA for the CDR3 is TGTGCCAGCAGCTTAGATTCGGGACAGGGGGTGACGGACACTGAAGCTTTCTTT.